This T cell receptor beta chain emerged from a study of lymphopenia after photon versus proton radiotherapy. Study conclusions and caveats: Relative stability marked proton patients; photon patients lost diversity and naive cells. Oligoclonal CD8+ Temra expansion after nadir drove photon patients' diversity drop. Larger post-nadir TCR diversity loss correlated inversely with survival in deceased patients.

CDR3 size: 14 residues. Unmatched junction bases numbered 9, after V lost 6 bases and J lost 6 bases. Germline V gives CDR1 SEHNR, CDR2 FQNEAQ (reference sequence). As regards this clone: Its antigen is currently unknown.

Only in-frame clones appear in the TCRdb table, and some are missing; sequencing was by immunoSEQ multiplex PCR. Seen here are around 33,000 clones, 89% observed once, and the top ten hold more than 6.5%. The V call is TRBV7-9, the J call TRBJ1-1, with 8 bases aligning to TRBD1. The input for sequencing was peripheral blood, taken from a patient treated with proton-based radiotherapy. The clonotype comes from a woman between 70 and 85 years old with pancreatic cancer. Some clones in this sample may be carry-over from other donors' samples. CDR3 loop: CASRPRRTGPEAFF. The CDR3 bases are TGTGCCAGCAGGCCCCGTAGGACAGGGCCTGAAGCTTTCTTT.